This T cell receptor beta chain originates from a study of blood T cell repertoires in COVID-19. About the research overall: Samples of COVID-19 (acute and convalescent) were obtained from the United States, Italy and Spain. Nucleic acid was either cDNA or gDNA, and it came from T cells, B-cell-depleted T cells, or PBMCs.

V gave up 5 bases and J gave up 7 bases; unmatched junction bases: 5. The germline V gene encodes CDR1 MNHEY and CDR2 SVGAGI. The length of the CDR3 is 14 residues. Authors' analysis steps: Reference gene primers were amplified, and this amplification served to estimate nucleated cell counts. Profiling relied on immunoSEQ multiplex PCR, and the TCRdb table lists in-frame clones only, not all of them. The V and J calls and clone size are taken from that table; D and trimming were inferred from the DNA. The sample lists some 130,000 clones, roughly 84% occurring once. The J gene is TRBJ2-1, the V gene TRBV6-5; the match to TRBD1 covers 10 bases. The source material was peripheral blood. The clonotype was recovered from a woman in her twenties or thirties who had recovered from COVID-19. The CDR3 sequence is CASSLRTGGNEQFF. The DNA of the CDR3 is TGTGCCAGCAGTCTCCGGACAGGGGGAAATGAGCAGTTCTTC.